This T cell receptor beta chain was captured by sequencing in a study of OX40 agonist ivuxolimab in advanced cancers. With respect to this clone: Its antigen is currently unknown.

Assay: immunoSEQ multiplex PCR; the TCRdb copy retains only in-frame clones and omits some. This sample has about 55,000 clones, with around 86% found just once. General study results and limits: Low normalized clonal expansion also occurred in some nonresponding patients. On average, CD8+ T cells showed a greater number of expanded clones than CD4+.

The CDR3 covers 16 residues. J was trimmed by 2 bases and V by 10 bases; bases with no gene match: 6. CDR1 and CDR2 (germline): WNHNN, SYGVQD (reference sequence). Blood got drawn at baseline, again on cycle 4 day 1, and then on cycle 7 day 1. The receptor comes from an adult with an advanced solid tumor such as melanoma, head and neck, liver or kidney cancer. Sequenced material: CD4+ or CD8+ T cells sorted from blood, taken in a trial of the OX40 agonist ivuxolimab. The chain employs TRBV10-1 and TRBJ2-3, with TRBD2 matching over 16 bases. CDR3 in DNA: TGCGCCACCGGGACTAGCGGGGGGGCTGACACAGATACGCAGTATTTT. Its translation is CATGTSGGADTDTQYF.